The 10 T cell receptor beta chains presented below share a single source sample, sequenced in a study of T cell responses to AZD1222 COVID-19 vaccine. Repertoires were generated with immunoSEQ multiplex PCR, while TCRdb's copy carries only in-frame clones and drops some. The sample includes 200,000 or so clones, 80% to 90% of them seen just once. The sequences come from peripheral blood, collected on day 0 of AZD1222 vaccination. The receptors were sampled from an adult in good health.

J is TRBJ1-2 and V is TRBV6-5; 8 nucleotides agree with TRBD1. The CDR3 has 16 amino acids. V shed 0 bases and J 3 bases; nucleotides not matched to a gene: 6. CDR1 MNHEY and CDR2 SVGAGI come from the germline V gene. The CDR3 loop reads CASSYSGQGRDYGYTF. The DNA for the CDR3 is TGTGCCAGCAGTTACTCCGGACAGGGACGAGACTATGGCTACACCTTC.

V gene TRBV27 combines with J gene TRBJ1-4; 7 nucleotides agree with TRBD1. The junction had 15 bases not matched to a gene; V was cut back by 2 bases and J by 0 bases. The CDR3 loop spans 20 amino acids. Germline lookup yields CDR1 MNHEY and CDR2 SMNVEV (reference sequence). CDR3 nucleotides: TGTGCCAGCAGTTTACGCCCACCGACAGGGAGGGTCACAACTAATGAAAAACTGTTTTTT. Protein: CASSLRPPTGRVTTNEKLFF. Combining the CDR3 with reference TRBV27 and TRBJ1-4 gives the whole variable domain EAQVTQNPRYLITVTGKKLTVTCSQNMNHEYMSWYRQDPGLGLRQIYYSMNVEVTDKGDVPEGYKVSRKEKRNFPLILESPSPNQTSLYFCASSLRPPTGRVTTNEKLFFGSGTQLSVL.

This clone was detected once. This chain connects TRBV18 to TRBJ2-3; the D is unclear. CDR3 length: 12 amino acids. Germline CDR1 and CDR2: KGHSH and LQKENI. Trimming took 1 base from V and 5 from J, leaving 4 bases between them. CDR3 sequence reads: CASSPLGDTQYF. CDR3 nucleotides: TGTGCCAGCTCACCACTGGGAGATACGCAGTATTTT.

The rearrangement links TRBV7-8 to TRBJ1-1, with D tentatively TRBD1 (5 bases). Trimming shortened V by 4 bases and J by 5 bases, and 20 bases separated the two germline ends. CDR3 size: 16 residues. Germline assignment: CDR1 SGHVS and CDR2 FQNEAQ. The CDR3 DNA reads TGTGCCAGCAGCTACCGGGGCGGTGGAGTGGAAACTGAAGCTTTCTTT. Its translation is CASSYRGGGVETEAFF.

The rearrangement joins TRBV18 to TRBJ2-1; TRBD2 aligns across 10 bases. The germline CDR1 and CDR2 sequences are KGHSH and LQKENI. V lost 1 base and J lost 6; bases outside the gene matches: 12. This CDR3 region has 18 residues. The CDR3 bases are TGTGCCAGCTCACCACGTCATACTAGCGGGGCTGGAGGCAATGAGCAGTTCTTC. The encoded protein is CASSPRHTSGAGGNEQFF.

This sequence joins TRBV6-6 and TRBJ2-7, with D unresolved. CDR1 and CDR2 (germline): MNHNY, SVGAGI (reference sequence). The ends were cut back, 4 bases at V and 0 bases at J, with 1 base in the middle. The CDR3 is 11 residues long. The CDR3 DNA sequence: TGTGCCAGCAGTTTCTCCTACGAGCAGTACTTC. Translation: CASSFSYEQYF.

The CDR3 protein is CASSPGSTSPAAGVLGEQFF. CDR3 nucleotide sequence: TGTGCCAGCTCACCAGGCTCGACTTCCCCGGCGGCGGGGGTTTTGGGTGAGCAGTTCTTC. The rearrangement uses TRBV18 and TRBJ2-1; 7 bases map to TRBD2. The CDR3 runs to 20 residues. Germline CDR1 is KGHSH and CDR2 is LQKENI. V lost 2 bases, J lost 9 bases, and 25 bases stayed unmatched. The full variable domain, in which reference TRBV18 and TRBJ2-1 provide the parts outside the CDR3, is NAGVMQNPRHLVRRRGQEARLRCSPMKGHSHVYWYRQLPEEGLKFMVYLQKENIIDESGMPKERFSAEFPKEGPSILRIQQVVRGDSAAYFCASSPGSTSPAAGVLGEQFFGPGTRLTVL.

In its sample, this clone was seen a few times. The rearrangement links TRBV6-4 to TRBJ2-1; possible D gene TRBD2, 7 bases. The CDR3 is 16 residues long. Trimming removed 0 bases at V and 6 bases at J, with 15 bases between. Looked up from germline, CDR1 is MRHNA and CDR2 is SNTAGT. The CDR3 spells CASSDSVGGGLNEQFF. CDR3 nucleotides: TGTGCCAGCAGTGACTCTGTTGGGGGGGGCCTCAATGAGCAGTTCTTC.

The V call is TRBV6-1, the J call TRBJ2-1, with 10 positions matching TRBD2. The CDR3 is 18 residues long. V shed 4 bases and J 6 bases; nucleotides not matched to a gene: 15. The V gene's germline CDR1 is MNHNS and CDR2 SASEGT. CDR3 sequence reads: CASSVKLAGFYLGNEQFF. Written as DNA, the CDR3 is TGTGCCAGCAGTGTTAAACTAGCGGGGTTCTATCTCGGCAATGAGCAGTTCTTC.

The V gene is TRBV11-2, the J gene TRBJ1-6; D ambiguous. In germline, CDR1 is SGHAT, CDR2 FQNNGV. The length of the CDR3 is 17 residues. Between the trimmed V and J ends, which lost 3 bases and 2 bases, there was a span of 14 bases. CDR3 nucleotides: TGTGCCAGCAGCTTGGCCAAACAAGAAGCCTATAATTCACCCCTCCACTTT. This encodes CASSLAKQEAYNSPLHF.